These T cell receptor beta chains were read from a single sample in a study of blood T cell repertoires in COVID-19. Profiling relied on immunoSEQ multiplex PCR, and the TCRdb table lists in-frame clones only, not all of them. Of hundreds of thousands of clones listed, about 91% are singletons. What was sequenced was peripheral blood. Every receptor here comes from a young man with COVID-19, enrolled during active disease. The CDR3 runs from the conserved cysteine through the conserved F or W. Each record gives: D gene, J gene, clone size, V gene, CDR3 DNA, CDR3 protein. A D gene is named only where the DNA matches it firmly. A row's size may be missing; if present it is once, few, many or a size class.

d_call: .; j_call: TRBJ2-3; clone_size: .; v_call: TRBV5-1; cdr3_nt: TGCGCCAGCAGCGGGGGCGCTGGAAGCACAGATACGCAGTATTTT; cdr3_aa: CASSGGAGSTDTQYF
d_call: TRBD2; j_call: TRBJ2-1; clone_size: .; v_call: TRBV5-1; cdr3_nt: TGCGCCAGCAGCTTGGCGCCACTAGCGGCCCAATACAATGAGCAGTTCTTC; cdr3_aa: CASSLAPLAAQYNEQFF
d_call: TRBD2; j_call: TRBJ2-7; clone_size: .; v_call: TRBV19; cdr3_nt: TGTGCCAGTAGTATGGGGACTAGAGGGTCCTACGAGCAGTACTTC; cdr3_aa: CASSMGTRGSYEQYF
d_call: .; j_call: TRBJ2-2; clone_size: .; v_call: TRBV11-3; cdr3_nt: TGTGCCAGCAGCTTAAGAAAGGCAGGAACTTACACCGGGGAGCTGTTTTTT; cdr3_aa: CASSLRKAGTYTGELFF
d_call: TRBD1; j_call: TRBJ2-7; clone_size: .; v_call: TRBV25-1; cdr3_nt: TGTGCCAGCACCCCTCGACAGGGCTCCTACGAGCAGTACTTC; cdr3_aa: CASTPRQGSYEQYF
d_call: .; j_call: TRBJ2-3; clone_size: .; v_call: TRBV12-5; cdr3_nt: TGTGCTAGTGGTAAAAGTGGGGGGACAGATACGCAGTATTTT; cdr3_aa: CASGKSGGTDTQYF
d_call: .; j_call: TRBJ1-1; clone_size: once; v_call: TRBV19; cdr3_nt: TGTGCCAGTAGTATAGGTAGCCGAGGGCTTGGGACTGAAGCTTTCTTT; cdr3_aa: CASSIGSRGLGTEAFF
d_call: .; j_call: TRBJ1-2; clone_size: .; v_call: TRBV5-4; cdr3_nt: TGTGCCAGCAGCCCGGGGGTGGTCTATGGCTACACCTTC; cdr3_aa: CASSPGVVYGYTF
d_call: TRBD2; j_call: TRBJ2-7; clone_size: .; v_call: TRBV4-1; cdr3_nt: TGCGCCAGCAGCCAAGAAGGACTAGCGGGAGAGGTGCTCGAGCAGTACTTC; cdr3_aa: CASSQEGLAGEVLEQYF
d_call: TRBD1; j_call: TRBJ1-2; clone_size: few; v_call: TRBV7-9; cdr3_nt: TGTGCCAGCAGCTTCACGACAGGGAACTATGGCTACACCTTC; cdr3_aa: CASSFTTGNYGYTF
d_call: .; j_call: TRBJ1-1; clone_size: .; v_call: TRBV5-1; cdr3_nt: TGCGCCAGCAGCTGGACAGCCCCAGGCGCTGAAGCTTTCTTT; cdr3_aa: CASSWTAPGAEAFF
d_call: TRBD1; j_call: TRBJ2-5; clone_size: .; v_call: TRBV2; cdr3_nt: TGTGCCAGCAGAGCGACAGGGGGCGGAGAGACCCAGTACTTC; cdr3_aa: CASRATGGGETQYF
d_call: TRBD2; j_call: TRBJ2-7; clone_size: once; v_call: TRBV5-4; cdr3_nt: TGTGCCAGCAGCCCGGACGGGGGGGGGCAGAACGAGCAGTACTTC; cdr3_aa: CASSPDGGGQNEQYF
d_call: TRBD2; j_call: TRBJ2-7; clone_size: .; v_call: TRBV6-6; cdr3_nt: TGTGCCAGCAGGGGTAGCGGGAGCTCCGAGCAGTACTTC; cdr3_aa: CASRGSGSSEQYF
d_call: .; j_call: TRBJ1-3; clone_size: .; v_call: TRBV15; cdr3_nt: TGTGCCACCAGCGGAGGGGTCGGTGGACTGAGACACACTTCTGGAAACACCATATATTTT; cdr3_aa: CATSGGVGGLRHTSGNTIYF
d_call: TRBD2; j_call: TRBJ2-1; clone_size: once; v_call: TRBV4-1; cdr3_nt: TGCGCCAGCAGCCCCTGGGGTGCGGGAGGAGCAGTTGAGCAGTTCTTC; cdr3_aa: CASSPWGAGGAVEQFF